The rows below give T cell receptor beta chains drawn from one sample of a study of CD8 T cells in ankylosing spondylitis. TCRdb fed the 5' RACE reads into MiXCR, producing one record per CDR3 protein. The sample holds under 250,000 distinct CDR3 sequences, about 10% seen once. Sequencing input: blood, either unsorted or a sorted T cell fraction (not recorded which). All receptors come from a male donor with ankylosing spondylitis or in good health (not recorded which). Each CDR3 is given with its conserved first and last residue. D genes are given only for firm matches. The size entry is marked missing in some rows and otherwise reads once, few, many or a size class.

size,J,D,V,DNA,CDR3
many,TRBJ2-7,NA,TRBV5-1,TGCGCCAGCAGCTTGGGATACAGGTACGAGCAGTACTTC,CASSLGYRYEQYF
many,TRBJ2-5,NA,TRBV5-1,TGCGCCAGCAGTTCACAGGGCGAGGAGACCCAGTACTTC,CASSSQGEETQYF
NA,TRBJ1-5,NA,TRBV7-2,TGTGCCTCCGCAGGGATAAGCAATCAGCCCCAGCATTTT,CASAGISNQPQHF
many,TRBJ1-5,NA,TRBV11-2,TGTGCCAGCAGCCCAGCAGTCTCATATAGCAATCAGCCCCAGCATTTT,CASSPAVSYSNQPQHF
NA,TRBJ1-1,NA,TRBV3-1,TGTGCCAGCAGCCGGGACGGTGGCACTGAAGCTTTCTTT,CASSRDGGTEAFF
many,TRBJ1-5,NA,TRBV6-1,TGTGCCAGCAAAGGACCGAGCAATCAGCCCCAGCATTTT,CASKGPSNQPQHF
NA,TRBJ2-3,NA,TRBV20-1,TGCAGTACTAGAGACGGGGGCGGCACAGATACGCAGTATTTT,CSTRDGGGTDTQYF
many,TRBJ1-2,NA,TRBV10-3,TGTGCCATCAGTGGTCCAGAGGTTAAGTCTAACTATGGCTACACCTTC,CAISGPEVKSNYGYTF
many,TRBJ2-1,NA,TRBV5-1,TGCGCCAGCAAACGAGAGACCTTGGGGGCCAATGAGCAGTTCTTC,CASKRETLGANEQFF
few,TRBJ1-6,NA,TRBV10-2,TGCGCCAGCAGCACGGGGGGGGGACAACTTAATTCACCCCTCCACTTT,CASSTGGGQLNSPLHF
few,TRBJ2-3,NA,TRBV21-1,TGTGCCAGCAGCAAAGTGAGGCAGTCCACAGATACGCAGTATTTT,CASSKVRQSTDTQYF
many,TRBJ2-3,NA,TRBV5-1,TGCGCCAGCAGCTTGGTTTCCAGCAAAGAAAATACGCAGTATTTT,CASSLVSSKENTQYF
NA,TRBJ1-4,TRBD1,TRBV11-3,TGTGCCAGCAGCTTATCAGTGGGACAGGGTAATGAAAAACTGTTTTTT,CASSLSVGQGNEKLFF
few,TRBJ2-7,NA,TRBV7-2,TGTGCCAGCAGCTTGGGCGGGACAGTCTCCTACGAGCAGTACTTC,CASSLGGTVSYEQYF
many,TRBJ2-5,NA,TRBV6-2/TRBV6-3,TGTGCCAGCACCTTACCCCTTTCTACAAAAGAGACCCAGTACTTC,CASTLPLSTKETQYF
many,TRBJ2-7,NA,TRBV5-1,TGCGCCAGCAGCCCAGGGGACACTTGGAGCTCCTACGAGCAGTACTTC,CASSPGDTWSSYEQYF
many,TRBJ2-7,NA,TRBV12-3/TRBV12-4,TGCGCCAGCAGCCCGGGTTACGAGCAGTACTTC,CASSPGYEQYF
many,TRBJ1-3,NA,TRBV29-1,TGCAGCGTTGAAGGCAGCAGCTCTGGAAACACCATATATTTT,CSVEGSSSGNTIYF
many,TRBJ2-2,TRBD2,TRBV25-1,TGTGCCAGCAGTGAAAGCGGGGCAGACAGAAGAGCGGGAGGGCCAGCCGGGGAGCTGTTTTTT,CASSESGADRRAGGPAGELFF
NA,TRBJ1-5,NA,TRBV6-1,TGTGCCAGCAGTGAAGTGAGGCAGCCCCAGCATTTT,CASSEVRQPQHF
few,TRBJ2-7,NA,TRBV7-9,TGTGCCAGCAGCCATGACGTCGGGACACCATACGAGCAGTACTTC,CASSHDVGTPYEQYF
many,TRBJ2-6,NA,TRBV27,TGTGCCAGCAGTCCCCAGAGGGCTGGGGCCAACGTCCTGACTTTC,CASSPQRAGANVLTF
NA,TRBJ1-6,NA,TRBV10-2,TGCGCCAGCTGGGAGGGATGGGAGAATTCACCCCTCCACTTT,CASWEGWENSPLHF
NA,TRBJ2-3,TRBD1,TRBV7-2,TGTGCCAGCAGCTTAGTTCTACAGGGGGACTCAGATACGCAGTATTTT,CASSLVLQGDSDTQYF
NA,TRBJ1-1,NA,TRBV20-1,TGCAGTGCTAGAGATCCCCATCGGGCCCTGAACACTGAAGCTTTCTTT,CSARDPHRALNTEAFF
NA,TRBJ1-1,TRBD1,TRBV30,TGTGCCTGGAGTGGGACAGGGGGCCGGACTGAAGCTTTCTTT,CAWSGTGGRTEAFF
many,TRBJ1-1,TRBD1,TRBV20-1,TGCAGTGCCCCCTCTCTAACAGGGGCGGAAGCTTTCTTT,CSAPSLTGAEAFF
many,TRBJ1-6,NA,TRBV5-1,TGCGCCAGCAGCTTGAGAAACAGGGCCCGAGAGGATAATTCACCCCTCCACTTT,CASSLRNRAREDNSPLHF
many,TRBJ2-1,TRBD1,TRBV29-1,TGCAGCGTCAGACAGGGACCCTACAATGAGCAGTTCTTC,CSVRQGPYNEQFF
many,TRBJ1-1,TRBD1,TRBV5-1,TGCGCCAGCAGCACTCAAACAGGGGGGAATGAAGCTTTCTTT,CASSTQTGGNEAFF
NA,TRBJ1-2,NA,TRBV20-1,TGCAGTGCTAGAGATGGGGGATCCCTTAACTATGGCTACACCTTC,CSARDGGSLNYGYTF
many,TRBJ1-3,NA,TRBV5-1,TGCGCCAGCAGCTTCACGGCAGGATTAAGCTCTGGAAACACCATATATTTT,CASSFTAGLSSGNTIYF
many,TRBJ2-2,TRBD1,TRBV7-9,TGTGCCAGCAGCCTGACAGGGAACATCCCCACCGGGGAGCTGTTTTTT,CASSLTGNIPTGELFF